The 8 T cell receptor beta chains listed next were all sequenced from one sample in a study of blood T cell repertoires in COVID-19. The table came from immunoSEQ multiplex PCR; TCRdb's copy has only in-frame clones and leaves some out. The repertoire includes about 240,000 clones, 86% of them detected once, and 9% to 15% sits in the top ten. Sequenced: peripheral blood. The receptors here all came from an elderly man with acute or convalescent COVID-19.

The chain links TRBV3-1 (or the pseudogene TRBV3-2) to TRBJ2-1; tentatively, D is TRBD2 (6 bases). Per the germline V gene, CDR1 is LGHDT and CDR2 is YNNKEL (reference sequence). The germline V and J ends were trimmed by 2 bases and 10 bases, with 9 bases remaining between them. The CDR3 is made up of 12 amino acids. DNA of the CDR3: TGTGCCAGCAGCCAACCTGGGGGGGAGCAGTTCTTC. Protein sequence: CASSQPGGEQFF.

The chain employs TRBV3-1 (or the pseudogene TRBV3-2) and TRBJ1-2; D remains ambiguous. CDR1 is LGHDT, CDR2 YNNKEL, per germline (reference sequence). V was cut by 4 bases and J by 0 bases, with 9 bases left in between. There are 14 residues in the CDR3. CDR3 region: CASSLRRANYGYTF. CDR3 nucleotide sequence: TGTGCCAGCAGCCTCCGCCGCGCTAACTATGGCTACACCTTC.

This chain joins TRBV24-1 and TRBJ2-1, with 7 bases that match TRBD2. The CDR3 sequence is 15 residues long. Germline CDR1 is KGHDR and CDR2 is SFDVKD. J was trimmed by 4 bases and V by 9 bases; bases with no gene match: 11. The CDR3 protein is CATSSGAPLYNEQFF. The DNA of the CDR3 is TGTGCCACCTCCAGCGGGGCTCCCCTTTACAATGAGCAGTTCTTC.

This clone was detected a few times. The CDR3 DNA is TGTGCCAGCAGTGATTTAGCCCCTAGCTACGAGCAGTACTTC. Amino acid sequence: CASSDLAPSYEQYF. V gene TRBV6-1 combines with J gene TRBJ2-7; unclear D gene. CDR3 size: 14 residues. Germline CDR1 is MNHNS and CDR2 is SASEGT. V lost 3 bases and J lost 3, with 12 bases in between.

The chain combines TRBV18 with TRBJ2-7; TRBD2 aligns across 13 bases. CDR3 size: 18 residues. The V segment lost 2 bases and the J segment 4 bases; nucleotides outside the gene matches: 11. In germline, CDR1 is KGHSH, CDR2 LQKENI. CDR3 sequence reads: CASSPGTAGTSGTYEQYF. CDR3 coding DNA: TGTGCCAGCTCACCAGGTACCGCCGGGACTAGCGGGACTTACGAGCAGTACTTC.

The chain employs TRBV5-4 and TRBJ2-5, with a possible D match to TRBD1 (6 bases). The CDR3 is 15 residues long. Germline CDR1 and CDR2: SGHNT and YYREEE (reference sequence). Trimming cost V 5 bases and J 0 bases, with 14 bases left between them. CDR3 region: CASSSVRGHQETQYF. The CDR3 DNA is TGTGCCAGCAGTTCCGTCAGGGGCCACCAAGAGACCCAGTACTTC.

The chain recombines TRBV3-1 (or the pseudogene TRBV3-2) with TRBJ2-2; 13 bases match TRBD2. V dropped 2 bases and J dropped 4; count of bases not matched to a gene: 4. CDR1 and CDR2 from the germline V gene are LGHDT and YNNKEL (reference sequence). The CDR3 consists of 17 residues. The CDR3, as DNA: TGTGCCAGCAGCCAATCCGGGACTAGCGGGACCACCGGGGAGCTGTTTTTT. Its protein product is CASSQSGTSGTTGELFF.

This clone has only a few counts. At the DNA level, this CDR3 is encoded by other sequences in the same sample as well. V and J are TRBV3-1 (or the pseudogene TRBV3-2) and TRBJ1-2; the D gene is possibly TRBD1 (5 bases). This CDR3 spans 13 amino acids. Germline V gene lookup returns CDR1 LGHDT and CDR2 YNNKEL (reference sequence). V was clipped by 1 base and J by 2 bases, with 5 bases between them. The CDR3 sequence is CASSQGQNYGYTF. CDR3 DNA: TGTGCCAGCAGCCAAGGACAGAACTATGGCTACACCTTC.